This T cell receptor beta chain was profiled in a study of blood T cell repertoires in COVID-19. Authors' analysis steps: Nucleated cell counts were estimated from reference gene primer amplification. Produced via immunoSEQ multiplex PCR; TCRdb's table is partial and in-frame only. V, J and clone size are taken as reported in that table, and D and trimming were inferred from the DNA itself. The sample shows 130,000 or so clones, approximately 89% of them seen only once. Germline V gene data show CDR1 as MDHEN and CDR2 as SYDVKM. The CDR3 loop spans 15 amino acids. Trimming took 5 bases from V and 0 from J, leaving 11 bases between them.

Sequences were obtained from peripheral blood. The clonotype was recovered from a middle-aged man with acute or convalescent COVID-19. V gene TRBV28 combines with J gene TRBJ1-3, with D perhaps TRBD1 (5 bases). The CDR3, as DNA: TGTGCCAGCAGTCCATGGACAATCTCTGGAAACACCATATATTTT. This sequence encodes CASSPWTISGNTIYF.